These 22 T cell receptor beta chains came from one sample sequenced in a study of blood T cell repertoires in COVID-19. The data were produced by immunoSEQ multiplex PCR, yet TCRdb's version contains in-frame clones alone and is incomplete. This sample has 450,000 or so clones; roughly 91% occur once, and the top ten carry 0.55% to 0.75%. The material sequenced was PBMCs or T cells enriched from blood (not recorded which). These receptors were collected from a man younger than 35 who had recovered from COVID-19.

In its sample, this clone was seen once. J is TRBJ2-7 and V is TRBV5-6; D is possibly TRBD1 (6 bases). V shed 4 bases and J shed 6 bases, with 11 bases lying between them. The CDR3 spans 12 residues. Germline lookup yields CDR1 SGHDT and CDR2 YYEEEE. CDR3 in amino acids: CASSPQGGEQYF. In DNA, the CDR3 is TGTGCCAGCAGCCCACAGGGTGGCGAGCAGTACTTC.

The V and J genes are TRBV4-1 and TRBJ2-4; 7 bases match TRBD2. Germline V CDR1 and CDR2: MGHRA, YSYEKL. This CDR3 is 18 amino acids long. V shed 1 base, J shed 7 bases, and the junction held 16 bases outside the gene matches. The CDR3 DNA is TGCGCCAGCAGCCAAGGACCCGGGTGGGGGGGTACGGGTAACATTCAGTACTTC. It encodes CASSQGPGWGGTGNIQYF.

V usage is TRBV3-1 (or the pseudogene TRBV3-2) and J usage is TRBJ1-1; D uncertain. The CDR3 loop spans 14 amino acids. Germline CDR1 reads LGHDT; CDR2 reads YNNKEL (reference sequence). V dropped 1 base and J dropped 4 bases, with 10 bases sitting between them. CDR3: CASSQVEGTTEAFF. As DNA, the CDR3 is TGTGCCAGCAGCCAAGTGGAGGGAACCACTGAAGCTTTCTTT.

J is TRBJ1-1 and V is TRBV30, with 9 bases matching TRBD1. The CDR3 loop spans 16 amino acids. CDR1 is GTSNPN, CDR2 SVGIG, per germline (reference sequence). V lost 1 base and J lost 1; bases outside the gene matches: 7. The CDR3 DNA reads as TGTGCCTGGAGTGCCGGGACAGGGAGAAAGAACACTGAAGCTTTCTTT. Protein sequence: CAWSAGTGRKNTEAFF.

The chain carries TRBV10-2 and TRBJ1-2, with 7 bases matching TRBD1. V shed 7 bases, J shed 4 bases, and the junction held 3 bases outside the gene matches. Per the germline V gene, CDR1 is WSHSY and CDR2 is SAAADI. This CDR3 is built from 12 residues. For the CDR3, the DNA is TGCGCCAGCAACAGACAGGGCTATGGCTACACCTTC. It specifies CASNRQGYGYTF.

The rearrangement links TRBV10-3 to TRBJ1-2; weak D call: TRBD1 (6 bases). Germline V gene data show CDR1 as ENHRY and CDR2 as SYGVKD. The CDR3 has 11 residues. The ends were cut back, 8 bases at V and 9 bases at J, with 13 bases in the middle. DNA of the CDR3: TGTGCCATCTTTTACAGGGACCGCTACACCTTC. The encoded protein is CAIFYRDRYTF.

This chain joins TRBV19 and TRBJ1-6; D gene uncertain. The CDR3 has 13 amino acids. CDR1 and CDR2 from the germline V gene are LNHDA and SQIVND (reference sequence). Trimming removed 10 bases at V and 9 bases at J, with 16 bases between. The CDR3 loop is CATEGGLGSPLHF. As DNA, the CDR3 is TGTGCCACCGAGGGTGGTCTGGGTTCACCCCTCCACTTT.

The V call is TRBV10-1, the J call TRBJ1-1; TRBD1 aligns across 9 bases. The V and J ends lost 0 bases and 10 bases, in that order; junction bases with no gene match: 6. Germline values: CDR1 WNHNN, CDR2 SYGVQD (reference sequence). The CDR3 consists of 14 residues. As DNA, the CDR3 is TGCGCCAGCAGTGAGTCTTCGGGACAGGGCACAGCTTTCTTT. It is translated as CASSESSGQGTAFF.

The CDR3 loop reads CAWSPGLAGAVGEQFF. The CDR3 DNA reads TGTGCCTGGAGTCCGGGACTAGCGGGAGCGGTTGGTGAGCAGTTCTTC. V is TRBV30 and J is TRBJ2-1; TRBD2 matches at 14 bases. The length of the CDR3 is 16 residues. Germline CDR1 GTSNPN, CDR2 SVGIG (reference sequence). V lost 2 bases, J lost 9 bases, and 9 bases stayed unmatched.

The chain carries TRBV11-3 and TRBJ2-6, with a possible D match to TRBD1 (6 bases). Germline CDR1 reads SGHNT; CDR2 reads YENEEA. V dropped 6 bases and J dropped 4 bases, with 13 bases sitting between them. The CDR3 loop spans 15 amino acids. DNA for the CDR3: TGTGCCAGCAGTATATACAGGGCGGGGGCCAACGTCCTGACTTTC. The encoded protein is CASSIYRAGANVLTF.

J is TRBJ1-2 and V is TRBV7-9; 9 nucleotides match TRBD1. The CDR3 spans 13 residues. CDR1 SEHNR and CDR2 FQNEAQ come from the germline V gene (reference sequence). J lost 8 bases, V lost 5 bases, and 6 bases had no gene match. DNA for the CDR3: TGTGCCAGCAGCCACGACAGGGGGAGAGGCTACACCTTC. This gives the protein CASSHDRGRGYTF.

This rearrangement joins TRBV6-1 to TRBJ1-2; TRBD1 aligns across 7 bases. Germline V gene lookup returns CDR1 MNHNS and CDR2 SASEGT. V was clipped by 0 bases and J by 5 bases; unmatched bases: 9. The CDR3 loop spans 16 amino acids. The CDR3 here is CASSEARGTSIYGYTF. CDR3 sequence (DNA): TGTGCCAGCAGTGAAGCCAGGGGGACCTCTATTTATGGCTACACCTTC.

The V gene is TRBV7-2, the J gene TRBJ1-2; 7 positions match TRBD1. J gave up 0 bases and V 4 bases, and 5 bases lay outside the gene matches. CDR3 length: 15 residues. Germline values: CDR1 SGHTA, CDR2 FQGNSA. The DNA of the CDR3 is TGTGCCAGCAGCTACGTCGGGACAGCTAACTATGGCTACACCTTC. It specifies CASSYVGTANYGYTF. The full variable domain, rest sourced from reference TRBV7-2 and TRBJ1-2, is GAGVSQSPSNKVTEKGKDVELRCDPISGHTALYWYRQSLGQGLEFLIYFQGNSAPDKSGLPSDRFSAERTGGSVSTLTIQRTQQEDSAVYLCASSYVGTANYGYTFGSGTRLTVV.

This rearrangement joins TRBV6-5 to TRBJ1-2; TRBD1 might be the D (5 bases). Trimming took off 6 bases at V and 5 bases at J, with 13 bases between the two ends. The CDR3 has 13 amino acids. Germline V lookup: CDR1 MNHEY, CDR2 SVGAGI. CDR3: CASSGFGGYGYTF. In nucleotides, the CDR3 is TGTGCCAGCAGCGGGTTCGGGGGGTATGGCTACACCTTC.

This sequence joins TRBV11-3 and TRBJ2-1; 7 nucleotides align to TRBD2. The CDR3 has 17 amino acids. CDR1 and CDR2 (germline): SGHNT, YENEEA. The J segment lost 10 bases and the V segment lost 3 bases, leaving 18 bases of the junction unmatched. The CDR3 coding sequence is TGTGCCAGCAGCTTTTCCCCCTTGGGGGGGGTCCCGGGGGAGCAGTTCTTC. Translated: CASSFSPLGGVPGEQFF.

The chain couples TRBV5-1 to TRBJ1-2; 7 positions match TRBD1. The CDR3 consists of 14 residues. J was trimmed by 6 bases and V by 1 base; bases with no gene match: 6. CDR1 is SGHRS, CDR2 YFSETQ, per germline. DNA of the CDR3: TGCGCCAGCAGCTTGATGACAGGGACGGATGGCTACACCTTC. It translates to CASSLMTGTDGYTF.

The chain carries TRBV4-1 and TRBJ1-1; a weak D match, TRBD1 (5 bases). Between the trimmed V and J ends, which lost 4 bases and 5 bases, there was a span of 17 bases. Per germline, CDR1 MGHRA and CDR2 YSYEKL. The CDR3 has 15 amino acids. Here the CDR3 reads CASSRGQGDRTEAFF. The CDR3 DNA is TGCGCCAGCAGCCGCGGCCAGGGTGATAGGACTGAAGCTTTCTTT.

This clone appeared once. The junction does not match germline at one end; this may be a read error. The chain has TRBV5-1 and TRBJ1-1; possible D gene TRBD1, 5 bases. Germline V gives CDR1 SGHRS, CDR2 YFSETQ. The CDR3 extends over 15 amino acids. The CDR3 loop reads CASSLEAGLNAEAFF. The CDR3 DNA reads as TGCGCCAGCAGCTTGGAGGCAGGGCTGAACGCTGAAGCTTTCTTT.

The gene calls are TRBV28 and TRBJ2-7; 7 nucleotides match TRBD2. CDR1 MDHEN and CDR2 SYDVKM come from the germline V gene. With V trimmed by 6 bases and J by 4 bases, 15 bases remained unmatched. The CDR3 has 16 residues. CDR3 amino acids: CASSPNGASGLYEQYF. CDR3 coding DNA: TGTGCCAGCAGCCCAAACGGGGCTAGCGGCTTATACGAGCAGTACTTC.

The rearrangement joins TRBV3-1 (or the pseudogene TRBV3-2) to TRBJ1-5; D is perhaps TRBD1 (6 bases). Trimming pared 8 bases from V and 7 bases from J, leaving 12 bases between. Germline assignment: CDR1 LGHDT and CDR2 YNNKEL (reference sequence). This CDR3 is built from 12 residues. CDR3 coding DNA: TGTGCCAGCGGACAGTATGACCAGCCCCAGCATTTT. This translates into CASGQYDQPQHF.

This chain uses TRBV15 with TRBJ2-3; tentatively, D is TRBD2 (6 bases). Germline V lookup: CDR1 LNHNV, CDR2 YYDKDF (reference sequence). V was cut by 3 bases and J by 5 bases, with 12 bases left in between. The CDR3 length is 14 residues. The CDR3 region has the DNA TGTGCCACCAGCAGGCCCCCAGCGGGAGATACGCAGTATTTT. This sequence encodes CATSRPPAGDTQYF. Filled out from reference TRBV15 and TRBJ2-3, the complete variable domain reads DAMVIQNPRYQVTQFGKPVTLSCSQTLNHNVMYWYQQKSSQAPKLLFHYYDKDFNNEADTPDNFQSRRPNTSFCFLDIRSPGLGDTAMYLCATSRPPAGDTQYFGPGTRLTVL.

The V gene is TRBV9, the J gene TRBJ2-2, with D unresolved. The V gene lost 0 bases and the J gene lost 4 bases, with 10 bases spanning the gap. This CDR3 region has 15 residues. CDR1 is SGDLS, CDR2 YYNGEE, per germline. The CDR3, as DNA: TGTGCCAGCAGCGTAGCCCCCTCAGGCACCGGGGAGCTGTTTTTT. The encoded protein is CASSVAPSGTGELFF.